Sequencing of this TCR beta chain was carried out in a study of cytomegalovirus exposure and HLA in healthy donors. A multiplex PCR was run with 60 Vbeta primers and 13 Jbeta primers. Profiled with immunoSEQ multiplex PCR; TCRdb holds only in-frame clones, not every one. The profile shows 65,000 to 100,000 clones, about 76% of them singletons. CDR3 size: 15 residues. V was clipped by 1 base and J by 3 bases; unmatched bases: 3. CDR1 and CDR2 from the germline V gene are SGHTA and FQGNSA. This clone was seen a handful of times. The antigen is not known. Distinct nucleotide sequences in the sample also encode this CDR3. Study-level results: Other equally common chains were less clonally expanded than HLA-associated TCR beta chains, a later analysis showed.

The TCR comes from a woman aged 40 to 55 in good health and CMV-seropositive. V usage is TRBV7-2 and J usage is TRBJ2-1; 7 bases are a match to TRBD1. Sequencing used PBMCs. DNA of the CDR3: TGTGCCAGCAGCTTAGAGGGACAGATCTACAATGAGCAGTTCTTC. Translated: CASSLEGQIYNEQFF.